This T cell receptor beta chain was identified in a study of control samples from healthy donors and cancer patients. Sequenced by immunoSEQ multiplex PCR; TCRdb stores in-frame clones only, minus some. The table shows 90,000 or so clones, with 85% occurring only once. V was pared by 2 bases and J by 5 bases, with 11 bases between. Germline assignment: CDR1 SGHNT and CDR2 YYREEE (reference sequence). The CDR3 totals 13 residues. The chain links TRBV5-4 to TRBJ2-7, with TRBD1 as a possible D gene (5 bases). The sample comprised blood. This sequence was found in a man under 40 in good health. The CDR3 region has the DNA TGTGCCAGCAGCTTAAATAGCAGGGACGAGCAGTACTTC. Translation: CASSLNSRDEQYF.